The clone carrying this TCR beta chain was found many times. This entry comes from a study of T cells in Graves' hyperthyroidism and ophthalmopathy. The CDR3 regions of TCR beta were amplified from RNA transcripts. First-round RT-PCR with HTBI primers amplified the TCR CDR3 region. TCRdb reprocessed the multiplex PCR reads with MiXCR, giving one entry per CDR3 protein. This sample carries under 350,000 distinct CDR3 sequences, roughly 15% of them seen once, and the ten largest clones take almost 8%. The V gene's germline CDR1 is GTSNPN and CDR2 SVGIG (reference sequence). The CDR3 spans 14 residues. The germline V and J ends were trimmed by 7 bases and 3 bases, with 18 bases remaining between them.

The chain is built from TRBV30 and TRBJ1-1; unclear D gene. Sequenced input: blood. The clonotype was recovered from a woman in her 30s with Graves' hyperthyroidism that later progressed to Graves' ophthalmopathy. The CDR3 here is CAFAQRNGDTEAFF. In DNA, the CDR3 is TGTGCCTTCGCCCAGAGGAATGGGGACACTGAAGCTTTCTTT.